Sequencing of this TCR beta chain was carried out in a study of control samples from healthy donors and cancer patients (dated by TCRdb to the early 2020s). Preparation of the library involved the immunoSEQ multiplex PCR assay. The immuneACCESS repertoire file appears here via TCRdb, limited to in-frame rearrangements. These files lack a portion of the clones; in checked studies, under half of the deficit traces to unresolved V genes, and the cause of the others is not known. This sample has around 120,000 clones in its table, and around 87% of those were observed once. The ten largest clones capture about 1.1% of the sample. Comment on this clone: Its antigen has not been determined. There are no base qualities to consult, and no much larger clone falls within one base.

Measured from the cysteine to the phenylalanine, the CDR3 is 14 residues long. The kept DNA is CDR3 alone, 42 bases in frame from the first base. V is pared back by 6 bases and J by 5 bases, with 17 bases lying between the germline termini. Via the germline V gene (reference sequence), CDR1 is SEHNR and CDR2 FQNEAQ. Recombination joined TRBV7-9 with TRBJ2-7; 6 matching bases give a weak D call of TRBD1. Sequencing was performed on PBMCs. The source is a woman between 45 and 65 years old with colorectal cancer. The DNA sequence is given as TGTGCCAGCAGTTTAACCCAGGGGAGCGACGAGCAGTACTTC. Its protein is CASSLTQGSDEQYF. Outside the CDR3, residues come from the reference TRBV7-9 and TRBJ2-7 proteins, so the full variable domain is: DTGVSQNPRHKITKRGQNVTFRCDPISEHNRLYWYRQTLGQGPEFLTYFQNEAQLEKSRLLSDRFSAERPKGSFSTLEIQRTEQGDSAMYLCASSLTQGSDEQYFGPGTRLTVT.